This TCR beta chain was sequenced for a study of T cells after yellow fever vaccination. Study information: Low-cell-number fractions underwent preparation using SMART-Seq v4 Ultra Low Input.

Study results and caveats: Booster samples showed a return of most primary-vaccination clones (under 97% CD4, approximately 90% CD8). Compared with primary, the secondary response was weaker and peaked at day 5, not 15.

MiXCR was run by TCRdb on the 5' RACE reads, yielding one entry per CDR3 protein. The sample has 68,000 or so distinct CDR3 sequences, over 6% seen once. The table lists this clonotype with many counts. Its antigen is undetermined. The germline gives CDR1 SEHNR, CDR2 FQNEAQ (reference sequence). Trimming stripped 6 bases from V and 3 bases from J, with 23 bases between. The CDR3 totals 17 residues. Sequences were derived from CD8+ T cells sorted from PBMCs, sampled approximately 47 days after the first yellow fever vaccination. The chain uses TRBV7-9 and TRBJ1-1; tentative D call: TRBD1 (6 bases). This clonotype was obtained from a man in his late teens or twenties who received the YFV17D yellow fever vaccine. Here the CDR3 DNA reads TGTGCCAGCAGGGGGCGTTTGGTCAGGGGACTTCACACTGAAGCTTTCTTT. Translated, it gives CASRGRLVRGLHTEAFF.